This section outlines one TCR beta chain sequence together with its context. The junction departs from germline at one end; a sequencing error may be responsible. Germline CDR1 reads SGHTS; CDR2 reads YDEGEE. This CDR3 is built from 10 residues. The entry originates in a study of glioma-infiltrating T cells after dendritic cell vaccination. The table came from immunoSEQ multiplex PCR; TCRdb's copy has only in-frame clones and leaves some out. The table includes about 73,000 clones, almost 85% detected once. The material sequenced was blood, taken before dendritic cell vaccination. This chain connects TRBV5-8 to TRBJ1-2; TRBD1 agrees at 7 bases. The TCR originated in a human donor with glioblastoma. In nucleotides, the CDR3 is TGTGCCAGCAGCCGGGGGACAGACAGCTTC. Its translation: CASSRGTDSF. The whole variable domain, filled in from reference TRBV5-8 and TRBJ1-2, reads EAGVTQSPTHLIKTRGQQATLRCSPISGHTSVYWYQQALGLGLQFLLWYDEGEERNRGNFPPRFSGRQFPNYSSELNVNALELEDSALYLCASSRGTDSFGSGTRLTVV.